Listed here are 10 T cell receptor beta chains from one sample, sequenced in a study of shared clonotypes between healthy human individuals. Only in-frame clones appear in the TCRdb table, and some are missing; sequencing was by immunoSEQ multiplex PCR. In the table there are fewer than 2.5 million clones, 80% to 95% of which are singletons. Sequenced material: naive CD4+ T cells from PBMCs. Indicated subset: CD45RA+ positively selected. These receptors all stem from a man between 18 and 29 years old in good health. Some clones in this sample may be carry-over from other donors' samples.

For the CDR3, the DNA is TGTGCCAGCAGCGACAGGGGCTACACAGATACGCAGTATTTT. Residues: CASSDRGYTDTQYF. The chain employs TRBV7-3 and TRBJ2-3; 8 nucleotides match TRBD1. Trimming took 5 bases from V and 2 from J; bases not matched to a gene: 3. CDR3 size: 14 residues. Germline CDR1 and CDR2: SGHTA and FQGTGA.

This chain connects TRBV30 to TRBJ1-3; 8 bases agree with TRBD1. This CDR3 is 17 amino acids long. CDR1 is GTSNPN and CDR2 is SVGIG in the germline V gene (reference sequence). J lost 0 bases, V lost 3 bases, and 10 bases had no gene match. For the CDR3, the DNA is TGTGCCTGGAGCGCCTGGGACAGGAGCCTCTCTGGAAACACCATATATTTT. This translates into CAWSAWDRSLSGNTIYF.

V is TRBV6-6 and J is TRBJ1-1; D is unclear. V lost 2 bases and J 10 bases, leaving 8 bases between the germline ends. Per germline, CDR1 MNHNY and CDR2 SVGAGI (reference sequence). The CDR3 consists of 11 residues. Here the CDR3 DNA reads TGTGCCAGCAGTTACCCAGGTCGAGCTTTCTTT. Its translation is CASSYPGRAFF.

Notes on this clone: The identical CDR3 is also encoded by other nucleotide sequences in the sample. The CDR3 loop reads CASSLESSYNEQFF. CDR3 sequence (DNA): TGTGCCAGCTCATTAGAAAGCTCCTACAATGAGCAGTTCTTC. The rearrangement uses TRBV18 and TRBJ2-1; D unclear. CDR1 KGHSH and CDR2 LQKENI come from the germline V gene. The CDR3 covers 14 residues. Trimming pared 5 bases from V and 0 bases from J, leaving 8 bases between. The variable domain in full, with the rest retrieved from reference TRBV18 and TRBJ2-1, is NAGVMQNPRHLVRRRGQEARLRCSPMKGHSHVYWYRQLPEEGLKFMVYLQKENIIDESGMPKERFSAEFPKEGPSILRIQQVVRGDSAAYFCASSLESSYNEQFFGPGTRLTVL.

The chain recombines TRBV2 with TRBJ2-1, with D possibly TRBD2 on 5 matching bases. Trimming stripped 3 bases from V and 2 bases from J, with 11 bases between. Germline CDR1 reads SNHLY; CDR2 reads FYNNEI. The CDR3 covers 15 residues. The CDR3 loop reads CASSEAGITYNEQFF. CDR3 DNA: TGTGCCAGCAGTGAGGCCGGGATAACCTACAATGAGCAGTTCTTC.

V usage is TRBV6-1 and J usage is TRBJ1-5; D unresolved. The germline gives CDR1 MNHNS, CDR2 SASEGT. V shed 2 bases and J shed 5 bases, with 7 bases lying between them. The CDR3 runs to 13 residues. CDR3 nucleotides: TGTGCCAGCAGTGAACAGTTCTATCAGCCCCAGCATTTT. It encodes CASSEQFYQPQHF.

This chain links TRBV19 with TRBJ2-1; TRBD1 matches at 9 bases. V lost 6 bases to trimming and J lost 7 bases; unmatched junction nucleotides: 7. The CDR3 covers 14 residues. Germline values: CDR1 LNHDA, CDR2 SQIVND (reference sequence). CDR3 loop: CASRGDRVGNEQFF. CDR3 DNA: TGTGCCAGTAGGGGGGACAGGGTGGGAAATGAGCAGTTCTTC.

This clone was seen once. This could be a read error, since a much larger clone is one nucleotide away. This sample also contains other DNA sequences that code for the same CDR3. The chain joins TRBV2 to TRBJ2-5; the D is unclear. CDR1 is SNHLY, CDR2 FYNNEI, per germline. The CDR3 extends over 11 amino acids. V was pared by 6 bases and J by 1 base, with 3 bases between. Here the CDR3 reads CASSFQETQYF. The DNA of the CDR3 is TGTGCCAGCAGCTTCCAAGAGACCCAGTACTTC.

V gene TRBV27 combines with J gene TRBJ2-3, with 12 bases matching TRBD2. CDR1 is MNHEY, CDR2 SMNVEV, per germline (reference sequence). The CDR3 extends over 15 amino acids. V dropped 5 bases and J dropped 7; count of bases not matched to a gene: 7. In nucleotides, the CDR3 is TGTGCCAGCAGTCTTACGACTAGCGGGAGTTATACGCAGTATTTT. Residues: CASSLTTSGSYTQYF.

This chain joins TRBV4-2 and TRBJ2-2; D assignment may be TRBD1 or TRBD2 (5 bases each). The germline V and J ends were trimmed by 0 bases and 4 bases, with 21 bases remaining between them. The length of the CDR3 is 19 residues. Germline V gene data show CDR1 as LGHNA and CDR2 as YNFKEQ. DNA for the CDR3: TGTGCCAGCAGCCAAGAGGGTCAGGCAGGCCGAGGGGTCACCGGGGAGCTGTTTTTT. Its protein is CASSQEGQAGRGVTGELFF.